A selection of T cell receptor beta chains follows, all from one sample in a study of beta chain features in type 1 diabetes. Assay: immunoSEQ multiplex PCR; the TCRdb copy retains only in-frame clones and omits some. The sample includes several thousand clones, 60% to 85% of them seen just once. The sample consisted of Tregs from blood. The receptors come from a man between 18 and 29 years old in good health. Both conserved end residues are part of each CDR3. Each record gives: V gene, D gene, clone size, J gene, CDR3 DNA, CDR3 protein. D genes are given only for firm matches. For some rows the clone size is stated as once, few or many, or as a class when expanded; others skip it.

TRBV2	TRBD1	-	TRBJ1-5	TGTGCCAGCAGTGAGGGGACAGCTAATCAGCCCCAGCATTTT	CASSEGTANQPQHF
TRBV15	-	-	TRBJ1-5	TGTGCCACCAGCACAAAGCGCGGTACGATAAATCAGCCCCAGCATTTT	CATSTKRGTINQPQHF
TRBV6-1	-	-	TRBJ1-2	TGTGCCAGCAGCCCGGGTTCCCAATCTGGCTACACCTTC	CASSPGSQSGYTF
TRBV7-2	-	-	TRBJ2-7	TGTGCCAGCAGCCCTCAGGGGGGATACGAGCAGTACTTC	CASSPQGGYEQYF
TRBV18	TRBD1	-	TRBJ2-7	TGTGCCAGCTCACCCGCCAGGGGGACGGTCGAGCAGTACTTC	CASSPARGTVEQYF
TRBV7-2	TRBD2	few	TRBJ2-2	TGTGCCAGCAGCTTTAGCGGGTACACCGGGGAGCTGTTTTTT	CASSFSGYTGELFF
TRBV7-9	-	once	TRBJ1-5	TGTGCCAGCAGCCCCGGGACAACCAATCAGCCCCAGCATTTT	CASSPGTTNQPQHF
TRBV20-1	TRBD2	-	TRBJ2-3	TGCAGTGGGGGGAGGGCAGATACGCAGTATTTT	CSGGRADTQYF
TRBV4-3	-	-	TRBJ2-7	TGCGCCAGCAGCCAAGAGCCTAGTAGCTCCTACGAGCAGTACTTC	CASSQEPSSSYEQYF
TRBV5-8	TRBD1	few	TRBJ2-5	TGTGCCAGCAGCTTTATCCGGGACAGACACCAAGAGACCCAGTACTTC	CASSFIRDRHQETQYF
TRBV9	-	-	TRBJ2-5	TGTGCCAGCAGCGTTCTCTACGGGGAAGAGACCCAGTACTTC	CASSVLYGEETQYF
TRBV9	-	few	TRBJ1-6	TGTGCCAGCAGCGTAGACAGCTTTAATTCACCCCTCCACTTT	CASSVDSFNSPLHF
TRBV5-6	TRBD1	-	TRBJ2-5	TGTGCCAGCAGCCTGCCGACAGGGCCGGAGACCCAGTACTTC	CASSLPTGPETQYF
TRBV2	-	-	TRBJ2-1	TGTGCCAGCAGTGCGGACTCTAACTCCTACAATGAGCAGTTCTTC	CASSADSNSYNEQFF
TRBV6-6	TRBD1	-	TRBJ2-7	TGTGCCAGCAGTAAGGACAGGGCCTACGAGCAGTACTTC	CASSKDRAYEQYF
TRBV6-5	-	-	TRBJ2-2	TGTGCCAGCGTGGCAGGGGCGGTCACCGGGGAGCTGTTTTTT	CASVAGAVTGELFF
TRBV11-2	-	-	TRBJ1-5	TGTGCCAGCAGCTTAGATTCAGGGGCGAGGCAGCCCCAGCATTTT	CASSLDSGARQPQHF
TRBV25-1	-	few	TRBJ1-5	TGTGCCAGCAGTGAATATAATAGCAATCAGCCCCAGCATTTT	CASSEYNSNQPQHF
TRBV9	-	once	TRBJ2-7	TGTGCCAGCAGCGCCCCCCCGGTAGCGTATGATAGCTCCTACGAGCAGTACTTC	CASSAPPVAYDSSYEQYF
TRBV16	-	-	TRBJ1-2	TGTGCCAGCAGCCAACAGGGGCTCTATGGCTACACCTTC	CASSQQGLYGYTF
TRBV6-5	TRBD1	-	TRBJ2-7	TGTGCCAGCAGTTACTCCGGGACAGGGGGCTACGAGCAGTACTTC	CASSYSGTGGYEQYF
TRBV30	TRBD2	-	TRBJ2-7	TGTGCCTGGGCGACGGGGGGAATAGCCTACGAGCAGTACTTC	CAWATGGIAYEQYF
TRBV6-1	TRBD1	few	TRBJ2-7	TGTGCCAGCAGTGCATCCGGCCGACAGGGGTCCTCCTACGAGCAGTACTTC	CASSASGRQGSSYEQYF
TRBV29-1	TRBD1	-	TRBJ2-7	TGCAGCGTTGACGGCGACAGGGGGGGATCCTACGAGCAGTACTTC	CSVDGDRGGSYEQYF